The clone carrying this TCR beta chain has a count of ten or more. Its antigen remains unknown. The data were taken from a study of T cell repertoires in cytomegalovirus infection. Study summary: Indications came from public TCR beta signatures; they pointed to CMV infection and to a matching HLA type. Findings and limits, study-wide: Adding up the frequency of public TCR beta families identified people who carried CMV plus the relevant HLA.

Germline V gene sequence: CDR1 LNHDA, CDR2 SQIVND (reference sequence). V was cut by 3 bases and J by 5 bases, with 8 bases left in between. The CDR3 is 13 amino acids. A single record per CDR3 protein comes from TCRdb applying MiXCR to the reads. In the table there are 250,000 to 300,000 distinct CDR3 sequences, less than 25% of which are singletons. The clonotype was recovered from a human donor in good health (CMV status not recorded). Some clones in this sample may be carry-over from other donors' samples. The material was cultured PBMCs, obtained from culture after CMV antigen stimulation. V is TRBV19 and J is TRBJ1-5, with no clear D. The CDR3 nucleotides read TGTGCCAGTAGTATCCGCCGAGATCAGCCCCAGCATTTT. As protein: CASSIRRDQPQHF.